This note documents a single TCR beta chain sequence. What it binds is not known. Per germline, CDR1 SQVTM and CDR2 ANQGSEA. V lost 5 bases, J lost 3 bases, and 14 bases lay in between. CDR3 length: 13 amino acids. This entry is derived from a study of post-analysis software for immune sequencing data. Study observations and caveats: With TRBV5-6, TRBV5-1 and TRBV20-1 included, about 5 TRBV segments were more frequent in patients than in controls.

Unique molecular identifiers featured in each of the TCR beta cDNA libraries. MiXCR was run by TCRdb on the PCR reads, yielding one entry per CDR3 protein. The repertoire holds 450,000 or so distinct CDR3 sequences, with under 55% as singletons. The source material was blood. This TCR was sampled from a girl aged 5 to 17 with multiple sclerosis. The J gene is TRBJ2-7, the V gene TRBV29-1, with D tentatively TRBD1 or TRBD2 (5 bases each). CDR3 residues: CSVLSGAGYEQYF. The DNA for the CDR3 is TGCAGCGTTCTTTCCGGGGCAGGCTACGAGCAGTACTTC.